This TCR beta chain was captured by sequencing in a study of human T cells and chemical hapten exposure. Overall study: The upper back received 0.01% DPC by patch testing, with results read at 6 days. Minor volume differences among pooled libraries chiefly drove per-sample TCR yield variation. Alopecia areata, totalis or universalis affected patients who were mostly female.

This clonotype has at least ten counts. TCRdb redid the calling of the RACE reads with MiXCR, one entry per CDR3 protein. The table includes 70,000 to 95,000 distinct CDR3 sequences, about 6.3% detected once. The time point is: patch test 2, 6 weeks after DPC sensitization. This sample's treatment: therapeutic diphenylcyclopropenone sensitization with weekly scalp DPC. Ahead of applying each patch test, blood was sampled. The CDR3 is made up of 16 amino acids. V was cut by 7 bases and J by 0 bases, with 20 bases left in between. Germline V gene sequence: CDR1 DFQATT, CDR2 SNEGSKA (reference sequence). The chain couples TRBV20-1 to TRBJ2-3, with a tentative D call TRBD2 (5 bases). The sample was whole blood, taken in connection with sensitization to the hapten diphenylcyclopropenone (DPC). The clonotype comes from a woman younger than 45 with alopecia areata. Some clones in this sample may be carry-over from other donors' samples. DNA for the CDR3: TGCAGTGTGGGAGCGGCCTCTGTTACTAGCACAGATACGCAGTATTTT. Residues: CSVGAASVTSTDTQYF.